One sample yielded the 17 T cell receptor beta chains listed below, sequenced in a study of human T cells and chemical hapten exposure. This sample's time point: pre-sensitization, week 0. Treatment: therapeutic diphenylcyclopropenone sensitization with weekly scalp DPC. TCRdb ran MiXCR on the RACE reads and lists one entry per CDR3 protein. This table has around 42,000 distinct CDR3 sequences, about an eighth appearing once. Sample: whole blood, taken in connection with sensitization to the hapten diphenylcyclopropenone (DPC). Receptor source: a woman aged 25 to 39 with alopecia areata. Some clones in this sample may be carry-over from other donors' samples.

This clonotype was seen a handful of times. V usage is TRBV6-5 and J usage is TRBJ1-2; D unclear. Trimming cost V 8 bases and J 8 bases, with 15 bases left between them. Germline values: CDR1 MNHEY, CDR2 SVGAGI. CDR3 length equals 12 residues. Written as DNA, the CDR3 is TGTGCCAGCTGGGAGCCCCTCTTCGGCTACACCTTC. This codes for CASWEPLFGYTF.

As DNA, the CDR3 is TGTGCCAGTACAGGGGGACTGGGCAATCAGCCCCAGCATTTT. This encodes CASTGGLGNQPQHF. The J gene is TRBJ1-5, the V gene TRBV19, with 7 nucleotides matching TRBD1. The CDR3 covers 14 residues. Per germline, CDR1 LNHDA and CDR2 SQIVND (reference sequence). V trimming: 7 bases; J trimming: 2 bases; junction bases outside the gene matches: 5.

There are a few counts of this clonotype. This chain uses TRBV4-3 with TRBJ2-3; D may be TRBD1 or TRBD2 (5 bases each). This CDR3 has 17 residues. Trimming left V 0 bases short and J 0 bases short, with 13 bases between. Germline V lookup: CDR1 LGHNA, CDR2 YSLEER. Written as DNA, the CDR3 is TGCGCCAGCAGCCAAGATGCCCAGGGCGGGAGCACAGATACGCAGTATTTT. It specifies CASSQDAQGGSTDTQYF.

This chain joins TRBV7-2 and TRBJ2-4; a possible D gene is TRBD2 (6 bases). Germline-derived CDR1 and CDR2 are SGHTA and FQGNSA. V lost 1 base to trimming and J lost 4 bases, with 17 bases between them. This CDR3 has 17 residues. This chain's CDR3 is CASSLVAGGNPKNIQYF. CDR3 DNA: TGTGCCAGCAGCTTAGTGGCAGGCGGGAATCCAAAAAACATTCAGTACTTC.

In this sample, this clonotype turned up a few times. The rearrangement links TRBV5-6 to TRBJ2-7; the D gene could be TRBD1 or TRBD2 (6 bases each). The CDR3 runs 13 residues. V lost 3 bases and J 6 bases, leaving 13 bases between the germline ends. Germline V gene data show CDR1 as SGHDT and CDR2 as YYEEEE. The CDR3 is CASSSTGGIEQYF. CDR3 coding DNA: TGTGCCAGCAGCTCGACAGGCGGGATCGAGCAGTACTTC.

The chain has TRBV24-1 and TRBJ2-1, with TRBD2 identical over 10 bases. The V segment lost 2 bases and the J segment 6 bases; nucleotides outside the gene matches: 3. The CDR3 sequence is 15 residues long. Germline CDR1 is KGHDR and CDR2 is SFDVKD. The CDR3 DNA is TGTGCCACCAGTGATTCGGGACTAGCGCTCAATGAGCAGTTCTTC. It specifies CATSDSGLALNEQFF.

This clonotype has a handful of counts. The rearrangement links TRBV2 to TRBJ2-3; the D is unclear. The germline gives CDR1 SNHLY, CDR2 FYNNEI. The length of the CDR3 is 14 residues. Trimming removed 1 base at V and 0 bases at J, with 5 bases between. This CDR3 reads CASSEGGSTDTQYF. For the CDR3, the DNA is TGTGCCAGCAGTGAAGGTGGGAGCACAGATACGCAGTATTTT. Full variable domain (outside the CDR3, taken from reference TRBV2 and TRBJ2-3): EPEVTQTPSHQVTQMGQEVILRCVPISNHLYFYWYRQILGQKVEFLVSFYNNEISEKSEIFDDQFSVERPDGSNFTLKIRSTKLEDSAMYFCASSEGGSTDTQYFGPGTRLTVL.

The chain recombines TRBV28 with TRBJ2-5; D gene ambiguous. Germline assignment: CDR1 MDHEN and CDR2 SYDVKM. Trimming removed 2 bases from V and 1 base from J, with 2 bases in between. This CDR3 has 12 residues. CDR3 protein: CASSLLQETQYF. The CDR3 region has the DNA TGTGCCAGCAGTTTACTCCAAGAGACCCAGTACTTC.

This clonotype was observed a handful of times. The chain is built from TRBV28 and TRBJ2-5; 10 bases fit TRBD2. The CDR3 contains 19 residues. From germline, CDR1 is MDHEN and CDR2 SYDVKM. V was pared by 7 bases and J by 0 bases, with 17 bases of the junction left unmatched. The CDR3 DNA reads TGTGCCAGCACCCCTTTGACTAGCGGGCCTCCGGCTGACCAAGAGACCCAGTACTTC. Translation: CASTPLTSGPPADQETQYF.

This clonotype has just a few counts. V usage is TRBV9 and J usage is TRBJ2-7, with D possibly called TRBD1 or TRBD2 (5 bases each). CDR3 size: 15 residues. CDR1 SGDLS and CDR2 YYNGEE come from the germline V gene. Trimming took 4 bases from V and 5 from J, leaving 19 bases between them. The CDR3, as DNA: TGTGCCAGCAGCCCTCCCGGGACCAGCCTTAACGAGCAGTACTTC. It encodes CASSPPGTSLNEQYF.

Concerning this clonotype: A much larger clone differs by one base, so this may be a read error. The CDR3 does not close with the conserved phenylalanine or tryptophan, likely indicating a read error. The rearrangement links TRBV10-3 to TRBJ2-1, with 11 bases identical to TRBD2. The trim removed 4 bases at V and 4 bases at J, leaving 3 bases unmatched. CDR3 size: 15 residues. From germline, CDR1 is ENHRY and CDR2 SYGVKD. The DNA for the CDR3 is TGTGCCATCAGTGGGACTAGCGGGTTGTACAATGAGCAGTTCCTC. Translating it yields CAISGTSGLYNEQFL.

This chain uses TRBV20-1 with TRBJ1-2, with TRBD1 matching over 9 bases. This CDR3 spans 13 amino acids. Germline V gene sequence: CDR1 DFQATT, CDR2 SNEGSKA (reference sequence). The V segment lost 1 base and the J segment 3 bases; nucleotides outside the gene matches: 0. CDR3 in amino acids: CSARGTGDYGYTF. CDR3 nucleotide sequence: TGCAGTGCTAGAGGGACAGGGGACTATGGCTACACCTTC.

Many counts were recorded for this clonotype. The chain's CDR3 is CASSPGHLSYEQYF. The CDR3, as DNA: TGTGCCAGCAGCCCAGGACACCTCTCCTACGAGCAGTACTTC. J is TRBJ2-7 and V is TRBV7-2; weak D call: TRBD1 (5 bases). The germline V and J ends were trimmed by 5 bases and 0 bases, with 11 bases remaining between them. Germline V gene data show CDR1 as SGHTA and CDR2 as FQGNSA. The CDR3 spans 14 residues.

In its sample, this clonotype was seen many times. The rearrangement links TRBV6-1 to TRBJ1-6; D might be TRBD1 (6 bases). Germline loops: CDR1 MNHNS, CDR2 SASEGT. Trimming took 5 bases from V and 6 from J, leaving 11 bases between them. The CDR3 loop spans 14 amino acids. CDR3 sequence (DNA): TGTGCCAGCAGTCAAGGGGGAAGTAATTCACCCCTCCACTTT. It specifies CASSQGGSNSPLHF.

The chain employs TRBV3-1 and TRBJ2-5, with D possibly being TRBD2 (6 bases). CDR1 LGHDT and CDR2 YNNKEL come from the germline V gene (reference sequence). The CDR3 has 15 residues. Trimming shortened V by 2 bases and J by 2 bases, and 12 bases separated the two germline ends. Here the CDR3 DNA reads TGTGCCAGCAGCCAACCCGGGGAGGAACAAGAGACCCAGTACTTC. Translating gives CASSQPGEEQETQYF.

There are many counts of this clonotype. V and J are TRBV2 and TRBJ2-1, with 11 bases fitting TRBD2. The CDR3 runs to 16 residues. The junction had 4 bases not matched to a gene; V was cut back by 2 bases and J by 4 bases. The germline V gene encodes CDR1 SNHLY and CDR2 FYNNEI. The CDR3 DNA sequence: TGTGCCAGCAGTGAATTGGGGACTAGCGGTTACAATGAGCAGTTCTTC. It is translated as CASSELGTSGYNEQFF.

The V gene is TRBV6-2 or TRBV6-3, the J gene TRBJ1-6; the D gene is possibly TRBD1 (5 bases). V lost 0 bases and J 0 bases, leaving 12 bases between the germline ends. The germline V gene has CDR1 MNHEY and CDR2 SVGEGT. The CDR3 contains 18 residues. The CDR3 here is CASSYSRDFSSYNSPLHF. CDR3 sequence (DNA): TGTGCCAGCAGTTACTCCCGGGACTTTAGCTCCTATAATTCACCCCTCCACTTT.